This T cell receptor (beta chain) was found in a study of shared clonotypes between healthy human individuals (dated by TCRdb to the early 2020s). About the full investigation: Three men and two women, aged 18 to 49 years, made up the cohort. For each donor, three plates each were used for CD4 naive and CD4 memory, two plates were used for CD8 naive, and one plate was used for CD8 memory. To estimate repertoire size and how much clonotype sharing occurs between individuals, the study deeply sequenced the blood TCR repertoires of five healthy adults. Different laboratories and diverse techniques were used to prepare libraries and sequence TCR repertoires, to increase sequencing depth and limit assay-specific biases. Per donor, leukapheresis produced somewhere between about 0.94 and 9.5 billion PBMCs.

Donors were healthy HIV-negative adults with no recently reported acute infections or vaccinations. Every donor was a Caucasian adult residing in Nashville, Tennessee, USA. CD4+ T cells were enriched by magnetic negative selection; naive cells were then positively selected on CD45RA, and the negative fraction formed the memory subset. After blood collection by leukapheresis, PBMCs were isolated using Ficoll-Histopaque density gradient centrifugation and then cryopreserved in the vapor phase of liquid nitrogen. Analytical flow cytometry was used to check the purity and quantity of each magnetically sorted T cell population. Each sorted fraction had its genomic DNA isolated and then quantified by UV absorbance on a Nanodrop 2000c. Worth noting for this clone: This receptor's antigen is unknown. Base quality data are lacking; no much larger clone is found one base away.

Using the deep immunoSEQ assay, TCR CDR3 regions were amplified from genomic DNA by multiplex PCR. Extracted genomic DNA from each cell subset was spread evenly across all wells of several immunoSEQ 96-well plates, with each plate serving as a replicate. Each replicate PCR for sorted subsets received about 180 ng genomic DNA, equal to about 30,000 T cell genomes. Purified libraries were quantified with a Qubit 3.0 fluorometer, sized on a Bioanalyzer 2100, and re-quantified with the KAPA Library Quantification kit. A separate single-read 150-cycle Illumina NextSeq 550 flow cell was used to sequence each immunoSEQ 96-well plate. The original pipeline was this. Because only junctional sequences without quality scores were contained in the immunoSEQ output, filtering matching that applied to full-length reads could not be performed. Sequences were annotated with PyIR, a Python wrapper for IgBLAST v1.9, and V/J genes and CDR3 were assigned using IMGT germline references. Any read was removed if the V/J assignment was weak (E-value above 1e-6), the CDR3 was missing, or the read contained stop codons, out-of-frame junctions, or ambiguous translated residues. V3J clonotypes were defined as sequences sharing the same inferred V gene, J gene, and CDR3 amino acid sequence. To compute the percentage overlap between repertoires, the number of shared unique clonotypes was divided by the size of the smaller repertoire. Richness of each repertoire was evaluated using RTK rarefaction, the Chao1 estimator, and Recon v2.1 estimates of unobserved clonotypes. OLGA was used to compute generation probabilities for all TCRbeta clonotypes that the gDNA method yielded from a handful of donors. TCRdb mirrors the immuneACCESS table, restricted to in-frame sequences. Some clones are absent from its copies; in checked studies, under half trace to an unresolved V gene, and the reason for the others is unknown. V and J calls and clone size follow that table, whereas D and trimming were derived from the DNA. The sample table records about 1.5 million clones; under 99% of these occur just once. The ten largest clones take up around 0.45% of the sample.

Study-level results and caveats: Sharing across a few donors was observed for about 5% of naive CD4, around 3.5% of naive CD8, 2% to 2.5% of memory CD4, and around 0.4% of memory CD8 clonotypes. Pairwise subsampling led to the expectation that sequencing depth would affect the degree of clonotype sharing among donors. The genetic and exposure-history diversity represented was limited by the small number of donors. Clonotypes shared by all four sorted-subset donors showed higher generation probabilities than non-shared clonotypes. Incomplete sequencing was indicated by rarefaction of sorted-subset datasets, despite the large sequencing depth. Sampling was restricted to blood, and TCR repertoires in tissue are likely to differ from TCR repertoires in blood. Naive subsets generally had larger estimated clonotype richness than memory subsets did.

The CDR3 starts with the cysteine, ends with the phenylalanine, and has 15 residues. The only DNA kept is the CDR3, 45 bases in frame from the first base. The germline V gene specifies SGDLS as CDR1 and YYNGEE as CDR2. V loses 1 base, J loses 0 bases, and the germline ends lie 11 bases apart. The sample comprised naive CD4+ T cells sorted from blood. The cell subset or site label here, explained by the study, means: CD45RA+ positively selected. This receptor was obtained from a man aged 30 to 39 in good health. The chain employs TRBV9 and TRBJ2-7; the D gene is perhaps TRBD1, from 5 matching bases. The nucleotide sequence reads TGTGCCAGCAGCGTATTAGGGGAATTCTCCTACGAGCAGTACTTC. Its coded protein is CASSVLGEFSYEQYF.